This record covers a single T cell receptor (beta chain). The data belong to a study of blood T cells in healthy people across ages. Together with a sample-barcoded 5' primer, a J-beta primer mix was included in a second PCR lasting about 7 to 12 cycles. Via MiXCR, TCRdb re-called the 5' RACE reads, giving one row per CDR3 protein. The sample records 1.5 million to 2 million distinct CDR3 sequences, less than 50% being singletons. Individuals who donated were healthy Caucasians from Russia aged 6 to 90. The CDR3 spans 16 residues. Trimming took 0 bases from V and 2 from J; bases not matched to a gene: 4. Germline values: CDR1 LGHNA, CDR2 YSLEER.

The source is a woman aged 35 to 49 in good health. Sequencing input: blood. V gene TRBV4-3 combines with J gene TRBJ2-1; 7 bases are shared with TRBD2. In nucleotides, the CDR3 is TGCGCCAGCAGCCAAGATCTAGCGGCTACCTACAATGAGCAGTTCTTC. Amino acids: CASSQDLAATYNEQFF.